This passage covers 5 T cell receptor beta chains from one sample sequenced in a study of OX40 agonist ivuxolimab in advanced cancers. The protocol was immunoSEQ multiplex PCR, while the TCRdb copy is restricted to in-frame clones and leaves out a portion. Of tens of thousands of clones listed, about 90% are singletons. The starting material was CD4+ or CD8+ T cells sorted from blood, obtained in a trial of the OX40 agonist ivuxolimab. These receptors were taken from an adult with an advanced solid tumor such as melanoma, head and neck, liver or kidney cancer.

The J gene is TRBJ2-7, the V gene TRBV2; D ambiguous. V was shortened by 8 bases and J by 4 bases, with 12 bases between the two germline ends. The CDR3 has 12 residues. The germline V gene has CDR1 SNHLY and CDR2 FYNNEI. CDR3 DNA sequence: TGTGCCAGCTCCTCGAATCGTTACGAGCAGTACTTC. It codes for CASSSNRYEQYF. Based on the CDR3 plus reference TRBV2 and TRBJ2-7, the full variable domain is EPEVTQTPSHQVTQMGQEVILRCVPISNHLYFYWYRQILGQKVEFLVSFYNNEISEKSEIFDDQFSVERPDGSNFTLKIRSTKLEDSAMYFCASSSNRYEQYFGPGTRLTVT.

The chain joins TRBV4-1 to TRBJ1-1, with D maybe TRBD1 (5 bases). The CDR3 runs to 16 residues. Deletions cut 0 bases from V and 3 bases from J, with 14 bases between. Germline CDR1 MGHRA, CDR2 YSYEKL. CDR3: CASSQDRSGFDTEAFF. The CDR3 DNA reads TGCGCCAGCAGCCAAGATAGGTCAGGGTTTGACACTGAAGCTTTCTTT.

Here the CDR3 DNA reads TGTGCCAGCTCACCCACCTTGGGGAACGGTGAAAAACTGTTTTTT. Translated: CASSPTLGNGEKLFF. This rearrangement joins TRBV18 to TRBJ1-4, with D hard to call. Trimming shortened V by 3 bases and J by 7 bases, and 15 bases separated the two germline ends. The germline gives CDR1 KGHSH, CDR2 LQKENI. CDR3 length equals 15 residues. The full variable domain, with the rest looked up from reference TRBV18 and TRBJ1-4, is NAGVMQNPRHLVRRRGQEARLRCSPMKGHSHVYWYRQLPEEGLKFMVYLQKENIIDESGMPKERFSAEFPKEGPSILRIQQVVRGDSAAYFCASSPTLGNGEKLFFGSGTQLSVL.

This chain joins TRBV9 and TRBJ1-3; D might be TRBD1 (5 bases). Germline assignment: CDR1 SGDLS and CDR2 YYNGEE. There are 18 residues in the CDR3. V was cut by 0 bases and J by 0 bases, with 16 bases left in between. CDR3 loop: CASSVAPGTGSSGNTIYF. The CDR3 DNA follows: TGTGCCAGCAGCGTAGCCCCGGGGACTGGGAGCTCTGGAAACACCATATATTTT.

CDR3 loop: CASSPRGGGQPQHF. The CDR3, as DNA: TGTGCCAGCAGTCCCCGGGGAGGAGGGCAGCCCCAGCATTTT. The chain recombines TRBV6-6 with TRBJ1-5, with D unresolved. Germline V gene data show CDR1 as MNHNY and CDR2 as SVGAGI (reference sequence). The V and J ends lost 5 bases and 7 bases respectively, with 15 bases between them. The length of the CDR3 is 14 residues.